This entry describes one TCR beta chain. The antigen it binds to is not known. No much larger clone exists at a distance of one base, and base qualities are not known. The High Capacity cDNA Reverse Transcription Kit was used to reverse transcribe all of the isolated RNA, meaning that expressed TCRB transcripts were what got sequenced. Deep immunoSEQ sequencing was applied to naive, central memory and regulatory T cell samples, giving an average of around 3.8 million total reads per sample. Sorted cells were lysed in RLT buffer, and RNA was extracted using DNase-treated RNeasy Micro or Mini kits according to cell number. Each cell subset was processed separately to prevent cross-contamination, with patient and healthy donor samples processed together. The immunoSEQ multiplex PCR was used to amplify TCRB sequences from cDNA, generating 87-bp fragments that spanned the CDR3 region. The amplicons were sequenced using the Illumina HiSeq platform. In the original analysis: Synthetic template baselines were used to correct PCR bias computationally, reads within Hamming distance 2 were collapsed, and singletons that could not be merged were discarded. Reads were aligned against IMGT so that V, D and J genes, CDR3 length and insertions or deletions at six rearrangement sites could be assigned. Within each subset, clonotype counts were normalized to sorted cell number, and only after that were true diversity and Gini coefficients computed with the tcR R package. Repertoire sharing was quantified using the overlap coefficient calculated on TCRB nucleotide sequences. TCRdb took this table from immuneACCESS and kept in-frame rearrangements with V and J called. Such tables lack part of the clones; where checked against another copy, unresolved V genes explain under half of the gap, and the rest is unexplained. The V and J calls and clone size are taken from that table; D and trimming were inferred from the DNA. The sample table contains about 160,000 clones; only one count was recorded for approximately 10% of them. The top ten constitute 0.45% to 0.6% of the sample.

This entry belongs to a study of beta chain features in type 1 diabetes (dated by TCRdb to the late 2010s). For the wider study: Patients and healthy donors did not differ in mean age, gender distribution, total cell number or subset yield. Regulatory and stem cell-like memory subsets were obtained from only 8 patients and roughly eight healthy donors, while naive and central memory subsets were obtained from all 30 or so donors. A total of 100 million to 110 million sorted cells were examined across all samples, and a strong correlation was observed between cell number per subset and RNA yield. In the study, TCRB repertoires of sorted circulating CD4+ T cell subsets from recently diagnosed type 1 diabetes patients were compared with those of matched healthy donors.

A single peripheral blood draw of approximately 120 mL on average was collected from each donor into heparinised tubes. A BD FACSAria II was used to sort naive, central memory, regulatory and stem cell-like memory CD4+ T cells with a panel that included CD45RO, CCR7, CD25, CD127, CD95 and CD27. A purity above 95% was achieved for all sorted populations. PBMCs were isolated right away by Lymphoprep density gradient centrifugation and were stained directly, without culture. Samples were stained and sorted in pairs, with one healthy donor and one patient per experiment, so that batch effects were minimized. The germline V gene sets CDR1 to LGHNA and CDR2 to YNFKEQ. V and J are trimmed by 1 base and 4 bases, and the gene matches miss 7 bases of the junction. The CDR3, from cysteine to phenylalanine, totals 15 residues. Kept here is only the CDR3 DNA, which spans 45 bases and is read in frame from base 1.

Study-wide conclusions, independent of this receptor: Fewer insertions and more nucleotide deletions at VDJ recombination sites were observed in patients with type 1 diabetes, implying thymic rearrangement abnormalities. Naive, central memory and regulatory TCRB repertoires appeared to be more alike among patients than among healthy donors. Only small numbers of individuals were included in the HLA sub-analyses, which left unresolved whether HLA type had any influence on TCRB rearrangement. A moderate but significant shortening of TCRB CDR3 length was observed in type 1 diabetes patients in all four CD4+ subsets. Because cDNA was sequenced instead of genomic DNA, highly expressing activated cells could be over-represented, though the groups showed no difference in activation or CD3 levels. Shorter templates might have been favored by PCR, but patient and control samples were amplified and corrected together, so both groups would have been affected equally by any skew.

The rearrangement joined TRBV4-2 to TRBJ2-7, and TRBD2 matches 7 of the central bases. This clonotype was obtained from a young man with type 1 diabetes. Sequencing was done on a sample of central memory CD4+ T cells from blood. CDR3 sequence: CASSQGVGREYEQYF. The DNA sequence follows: TGTGCCAGCAGCCAAGGTGTAGGGAGGGAGTACGAGCAGTACTTC.